This record concerns one T cell receptor (beta chain) sequence. Its antigen is as yet unknown. Germline values: CDR1 SEHNR, CDR2 FQNEAQ (reference sequence). The CDR3 extends over 17 amino acids. The germline V and J ends were trimmed by 5 bases and 0 bases, with 17 bases remaining between them. Several immunoSEQ plates held equal portions of the genomic DNA taken from each subset. Method: immunoSEQ multiplex PCR; TCRdb's copy keeps in-frame clones and lacks some. In the table there are some 2.1 million clones, about 95% of which are singletons. This sample is part of a study of shared clonotypes between healthy human individuals. Overall study findings and caveats: Incompleteness in sorted-subset sequencing, despite large depth, was shown by rarefaction. The authors sampled blood alone, and tissue repertoires likely differ.

The source is a man aged 18 to 35 in good health. The chain couples TRBV7-9 to TRBJ1-5; D gene uncertain. Sequencing was done on a sample of naive CD4+ T cells sorted from blood. Noted subset: CD45RA+ positively selected. The CDR3 is CASSLGTAIYSNQPQHF. As DNA, the CDR3 is TGTGCCAGCAGCCTCGGCACAGCTATCTATAGCAATCAGCCCCAGCATTTT.